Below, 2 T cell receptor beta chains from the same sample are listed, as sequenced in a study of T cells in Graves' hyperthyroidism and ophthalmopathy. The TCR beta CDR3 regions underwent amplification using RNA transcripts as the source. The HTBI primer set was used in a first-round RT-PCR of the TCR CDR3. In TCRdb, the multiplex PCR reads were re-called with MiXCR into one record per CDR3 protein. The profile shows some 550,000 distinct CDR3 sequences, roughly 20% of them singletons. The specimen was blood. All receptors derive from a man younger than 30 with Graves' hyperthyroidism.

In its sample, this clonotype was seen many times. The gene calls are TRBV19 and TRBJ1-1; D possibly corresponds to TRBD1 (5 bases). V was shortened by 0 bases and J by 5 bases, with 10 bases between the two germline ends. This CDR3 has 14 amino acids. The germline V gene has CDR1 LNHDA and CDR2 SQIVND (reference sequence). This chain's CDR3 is CASSIEVRGTEAFF. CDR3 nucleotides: TGTGCCAGTAGTATAGAGGTTCGGGGGACTGAAGCTTTCTTT.

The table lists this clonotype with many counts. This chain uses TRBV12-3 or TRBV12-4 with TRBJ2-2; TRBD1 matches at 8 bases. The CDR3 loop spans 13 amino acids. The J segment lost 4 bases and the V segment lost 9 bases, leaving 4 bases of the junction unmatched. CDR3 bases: TGTGCCAGTGACAGGGGCCGCACCGGGGAGCTGTTTTTT. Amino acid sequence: CASDRGRTGELFF.